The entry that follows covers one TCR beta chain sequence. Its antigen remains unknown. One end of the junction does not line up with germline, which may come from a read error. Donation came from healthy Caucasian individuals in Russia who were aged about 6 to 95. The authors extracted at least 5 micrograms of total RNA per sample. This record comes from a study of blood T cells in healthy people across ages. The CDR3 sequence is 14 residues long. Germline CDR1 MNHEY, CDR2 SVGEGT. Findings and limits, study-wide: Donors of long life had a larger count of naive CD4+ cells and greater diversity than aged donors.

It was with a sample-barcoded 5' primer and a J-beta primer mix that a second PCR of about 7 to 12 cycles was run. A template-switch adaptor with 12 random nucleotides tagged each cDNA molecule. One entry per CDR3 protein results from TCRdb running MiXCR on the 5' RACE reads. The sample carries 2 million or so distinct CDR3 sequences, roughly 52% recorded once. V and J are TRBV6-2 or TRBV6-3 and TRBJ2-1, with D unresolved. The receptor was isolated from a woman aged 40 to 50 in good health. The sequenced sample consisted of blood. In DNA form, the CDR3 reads TGTGCCAGCAGTAACTCAATCACCTACAATGAGCAGTTCTTC. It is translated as CASSNSITYNEQFF.